The entry below describes one T cell receptor beta chain. The data were taken from a study of technical replicates of blood from several donors. Trimming left V 2 bases short and J 1 base short, with 11 bases between. The V gene's germline CDR1 is KGHSH and CDR2 LQKENI. There are 15 residues in the CDR3. Sequencing used immunoSEQ multiplex PCR; TCRdb keeps in-frame clones, though not all of them. The sample lists about 50,000 clones, 90% to 96% occurring once. This chain connects TRBV18 to TRBJ1-1; D remains ambiguous. Sequencing was carried out using T cells isolated from PBMCs. This TCR came from a human donor in good health. CDR3 nucleotides: TGTGCCAGCTCACCAGCCGGCCCGGGGAACACTGAAGCTTTCTTT. This codes for CASSPAGPGNTEAFF.